Presented here are 15 T cell receptor beta chains from one specimen sequenced in a study of T cell repertoires in cytomegalovirus infection. TCRdb ran MiXCR on the reads and lists one entry per CDR3 protein. The sample carries 100,000 or so distinct CDR3 sequences, 20% to 25% recorded once. The sequencing input was CD8+ T cells from PBMCs. The receptors were sampled from a human donor in good health (CMV status not recorded). Some clones in this sample may be carry-over from other donors' samples.

The chain links TRBV29-1 to TRBJ1-3; D uncertain. The CDR3 runs to 15 residues. Germline V CDR1 and CDR2: SQVTM, ANQGSEA. The V and J ends lost 6 bases and 0 bases respectively, with 15 bases between them. CDR3 in DNA: TGCAGCGTGCGAATGAACCGGGGCTCTGGAAACACCATATATTTT. Protein sequence: CSVRMNRGSGNTIYF.

This clonotype was seen only a few times. The chain links TRBV6-2 or TRBV6-3 to TRBJ2-5, with 14 bases fitting TRBD2. The CDR3 is 15 amino acids. J lost 1 base, V lost 11 bases, and 6 bases had no gene match. From germline, CDR1 is MNHEY and CDR2 SVGEGT. CDR3 region: CAVRTSGGTQETQYF. CDR3 coding DNA: TGTGCCGTCCGGACTAGCGGGGGGACCCAAGAGACCCAGTACTTC.

The rearrangement joins TRBV4-3 to TRBJ2-7; D ambiguous. V was pared by 0 bases and J by 4 bases, with 13 bases between. CDR3 size: 15 residues. CDR1 and CDR2 from the germline V gene are LGHNA and YSLEER. CDR3 sequence reads: CASSQDYPDPYEQYF. For the CDR3, the DNA is TGCGCCAGCAGCCAAGATTACCCAGACCCTTACGAGCAGTACTTC.

This chain links TRBV6-9 with TRBJ2-7, with unresolved D. The ends were cut back, 2 bases at V and 3 bases at J, with 11 bases in the middle. From germline, CDR1 is MNHGY and CDR2 SVAAGI. This CDR3 has 14 residues. The CDR3 reads CASSYRDDVYEQYF. The CDR3 DNA follows: TGTGCCAGCAGTTATAGAGATGATGTCTACGAGCAGTACTTC.

The chain combines TRBV20-1 with TRBJ2-7; D gene unclear. V was clipped by 2 bases and J by 0 bases, with 11 bases between them. Germline CDR1 is DFQATT and CDR2 is SNEGSKA (reference sequence). This CDR3 has 14 amino acids. CDR3 sequence reads: CSARTRSYSYEQYF. CDR3 sequence (DNA): TGCAGTGCTAGAACCCGGAGCTACTCCTACGAGCAGTACTTC.

The J gene is TRBJ2-3, the V gene TRBV12-3 or TRBV12-4, with 8 bases lining up with TRBD1. CDR3 length: 15 amino acids. The ends lost 5 bases at V and 6 bases at J; junction bases unmatched: 10. CDR3 loop: CASSGQGFDFDTQYF. CDR3 DNA: TGTGCCAGCAGTGGACAGGGCTTCGATTTTGATACGCAGTATTTT.

Many counts were recorded for this clonotype. V usage is TRBV7-8 and J usage is TRBJ2-3; no reliable D call. The CDR3 consists of 14 residues. The V end was cut by 5 bases, the J end by 3 bases, with 12 bases between. CDR1 and CDR2 (germline): SGHVS, FQNEAQ. DNA of the CDR3: TGTGCCAGCAGCCTGGGTCCAGGTACAGATACGCAGTATTTT. It encodes CASSLGPGTDTQYF.

V usage is TRBV7-9 and J usage is TRBJ2-5; 9 nucleotides align to TRBD1. The CDR3 consists of 15 residues. The junction had 5 bases not matched to a gene; V was cut back by 2 bases and J by 4 bases. Germline CDR1 and CDR2: SEHNR and FQNEAQ (reference sequence). The CDR3 region has the DNA TGTGCCAGCAGCTTACCTGGGACAGGGACAGAGACCCAGTACTTC. Translation: CASSLPGTGTETQYF. The full variable domain, with the rest looked up from reference TRBV7-9 and TRBJ2-5, is DTGVSQNPRHKITKRGQNVTFRCDPISEHNRLYWYRQTLGQGPEFLTYFQNEAQLEKSRLLSDRFSAERPKGSFSTLEIQRTEQGDSAMYLCASSLPGTGTETQYFGPGTRLLVL.

V usage is TRBV12-3 or TRBV12-4 and J usage is TRBJ2-7; possibly TRBD2 for D (5 bases). The CDR3 contains 12 residues. Between the trimmed V and J ends, which lost 4 bases and 3 bases, there was a span of 7 bases. CDR3 protein: CASSSDFYEQYF. For the CDR3, the DNA is TGTGCCAGCAGTTCGGACTTCTACGAGCAGTACTTC.

The rearrangement joins TRBV29-1 to TRBJ1-1, with 7 nucleotides matching TRBD1. The CDR3 has 13 residues. The J segment lost 1 base and the V segment lost 2 bases, leaving 1 base of the junction unmatched. Germline loops: CDR1 SQVTM, CDR2 ANQGSEA. The CDR3 DNA reads as TGCAGCGTTGAAAAGGGGGCGAACACTGAAGCTTTCTTT. This sequence encodes CSVEKGANTEAFF.

This clonotype appeared many times. The chain joins TRBV7-6 to TRBJ2-1, with TRBD2 matching over 12 bases. Trimming removed 5 bases from V and 8 bases from J; junction bases left unmatched: 7. The CDR3 covers 15 residues. Germline values: CDR1 SGHVS, CDR2 FNYEAQ. CDR3 sequence reads: CASSPRTSGTDEQFF. Written as DNA, the CDR3 is TGTGCCAGCAGCCCTCGGACTAGCGGGACGGATGAGCAGTTCTTC.

Ten or more counts support this clonotype. The chain couples TRBV7-3 to TRBJ2-1; either TRBD1 or TRBD2 may supply D (5 bases each). The V end was cut by 6 bases, the J end by 0 bases, with 12 bases between. The CDR3 is made up of 15 amino acids. Per germline, CDR1 SGHTA and CDR2 FQGTGA. This CDR3 is CASRDGGNSYNEQFF. The CDR3 region has the DNA TGTGCCAGCAGGGATGGGGGAAACTCCTACAATGAGCAGTTCTTC.

This clonotype was detected only a few times. The J gene is TRBJ2-3, the V gene TRBV15; D may be TRBD2 (6 bases). The CDR3 sequence is 15 residues long. Trimming cost V 5 bases and J 4 bases, with 16 bases left between them. Germline loops: CDR1 LNHNV, CDR2 YYDKDF (reference sequence). Here the CDR3 reads CATSGGDSKADTQYF. CDR3 nucleotide sequence: TGTGCCACCAGCGGAGGGGACTCCAAGGCAGATACGCAGTATTTT.

V and J are TRBV4-1 and TRBJ2-6; weak D call: TRBD2 (6 bases). CDR1 is MGHRA and CDR2 is YSYEKL in the germline V gene. The ends were cut back, 2 bases at V and 3 bases at J, with 11 bases in the middle. This CDR3 has 16 amino acids. CDR3 sequence: CASSQFGGGGANVLTF. The DNA for the CDR3 is TGCGCCAGCAGCCAATTCGGGGGAGGTGGGGCCAACGTCCTGACTTTC.

This clonotype has at least ten counts. This chain joins TRBV19 and TRBJ1-5; possible D gene TRBD1, 6 bases. CDR1 is LNHDA and CDR2 is SQIVND in the germline V gene (reference sequence). The V end lost 7 bases, the J end lost 6 bases, and 16 bases lay between the germline ends. The CDR3 length is 14 residues. For the CDR3, the DNA is TGTGCCAGTACCCCCAGGGGTCTCGGTCAGCCCCAGCATTTT. Amino acids: CASTPRGLGQPQHF.